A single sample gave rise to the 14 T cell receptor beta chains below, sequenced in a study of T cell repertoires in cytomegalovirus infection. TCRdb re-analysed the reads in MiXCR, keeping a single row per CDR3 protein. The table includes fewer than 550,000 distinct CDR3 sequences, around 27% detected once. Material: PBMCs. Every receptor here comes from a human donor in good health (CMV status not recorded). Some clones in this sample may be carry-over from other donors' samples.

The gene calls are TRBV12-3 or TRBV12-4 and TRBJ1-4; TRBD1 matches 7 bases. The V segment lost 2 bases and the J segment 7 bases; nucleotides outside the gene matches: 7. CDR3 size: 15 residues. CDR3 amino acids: CASSLQGGLSEKLFF. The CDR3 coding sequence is TGTGCCAGCAGTTTACAGGGGGGTTTGAGTGAAAAACTGTTTTTT.

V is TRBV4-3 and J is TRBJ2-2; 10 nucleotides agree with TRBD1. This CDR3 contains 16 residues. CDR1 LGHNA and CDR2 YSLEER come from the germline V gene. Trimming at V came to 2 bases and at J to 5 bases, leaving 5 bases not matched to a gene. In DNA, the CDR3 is TGCGCCAGCAGCCAACCTGACAGGGGGCGAACCGGGGAGCTGTTTTTT. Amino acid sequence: CASSQPDRGRTGELFF.

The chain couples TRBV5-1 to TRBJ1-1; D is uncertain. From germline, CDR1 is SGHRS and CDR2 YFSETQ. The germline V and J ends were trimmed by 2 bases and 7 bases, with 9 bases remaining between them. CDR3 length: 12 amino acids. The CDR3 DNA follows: TGCGCCAGCAGCTTTAACATGGGTGAAGCTTTCTTT. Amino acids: CASSFNMGEAFF. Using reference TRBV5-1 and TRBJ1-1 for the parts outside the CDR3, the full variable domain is KAGVTQTPRYLIKTRGQQVTLSCSPISGHRSVSWYQQTPGQGLQFLFEYFSETQRNKGNFPGRFSGRQFSNSRSEMNVSTLELGDSALYLCASSFNMGEAFFGQGTRLTVV.

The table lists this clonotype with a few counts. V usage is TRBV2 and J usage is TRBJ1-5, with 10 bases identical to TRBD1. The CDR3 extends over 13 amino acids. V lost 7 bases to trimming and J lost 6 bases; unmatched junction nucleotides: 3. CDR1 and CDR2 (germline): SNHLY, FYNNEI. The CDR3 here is CASKDRGTQPQHF. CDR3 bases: TGTGCCAGCAAGGACAGGGGGACTCAGCCCCAGCATTTT.

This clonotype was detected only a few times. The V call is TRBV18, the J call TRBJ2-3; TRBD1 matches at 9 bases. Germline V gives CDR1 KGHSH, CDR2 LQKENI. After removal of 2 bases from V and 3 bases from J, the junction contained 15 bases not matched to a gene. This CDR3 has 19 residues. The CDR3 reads CASSPSLFDDRGFTDTQYF. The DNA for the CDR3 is TGTGCCAGCTCACCAAGCCTTTTTGACGACAGGGGGTTTACAGATACGCAGTATTTT.

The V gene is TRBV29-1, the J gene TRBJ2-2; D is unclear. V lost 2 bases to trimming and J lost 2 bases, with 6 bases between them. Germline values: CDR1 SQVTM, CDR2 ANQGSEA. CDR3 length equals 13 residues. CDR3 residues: CSVEKLNTGELFF. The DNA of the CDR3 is TGCAGCGTTGAAAAACTAAACACCGGGGAGCTGTTTTTT.

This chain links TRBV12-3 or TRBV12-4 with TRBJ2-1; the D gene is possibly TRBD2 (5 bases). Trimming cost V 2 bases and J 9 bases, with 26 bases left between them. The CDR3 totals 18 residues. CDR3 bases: TGTGCCAGCAGTTTATCATATGCGGCTAGCAGTATAAATGGTGAGCAGTTCTTC. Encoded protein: CASSLSYAASSINGEQFF.

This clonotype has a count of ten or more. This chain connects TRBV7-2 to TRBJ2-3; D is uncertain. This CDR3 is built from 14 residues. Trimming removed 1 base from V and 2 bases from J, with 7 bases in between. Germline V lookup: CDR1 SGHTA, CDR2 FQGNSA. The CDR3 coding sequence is TGTGCCAGCAGCTTAGACCCCCCCACAGATACGCAGTATTTT. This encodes CASSLDPPTDTQYF. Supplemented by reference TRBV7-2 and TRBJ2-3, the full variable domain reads GAGVSQSPSNKVTEKGKDVELRCDPISGHTALYWYRQSLGQGLEFLIYFQGNSAPDKSGLPSDRFSAERTGGSVSTLTIQRTQQEDSAVYLCASSLDPPTDTQYFGPGTRLTVL.

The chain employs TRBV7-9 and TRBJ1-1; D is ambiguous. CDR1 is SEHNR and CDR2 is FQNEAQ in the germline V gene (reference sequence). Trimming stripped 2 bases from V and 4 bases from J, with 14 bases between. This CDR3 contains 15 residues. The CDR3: CASSLLWEKGTEAFF. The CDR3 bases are TGTGCCAGCAGCTTATTATGGGAAAAAGGCACTGAAGCTTTCTTT.

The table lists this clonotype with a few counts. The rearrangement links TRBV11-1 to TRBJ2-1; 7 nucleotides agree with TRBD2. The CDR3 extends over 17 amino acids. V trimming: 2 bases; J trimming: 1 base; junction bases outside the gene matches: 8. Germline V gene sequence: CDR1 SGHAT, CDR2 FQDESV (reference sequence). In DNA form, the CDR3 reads TGTGCCAGCAGCTTAAATAAGGCGGGAGCGTCCTACAATGAGCAGTTCTTC. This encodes CASSLNKAGASYNEQFF.

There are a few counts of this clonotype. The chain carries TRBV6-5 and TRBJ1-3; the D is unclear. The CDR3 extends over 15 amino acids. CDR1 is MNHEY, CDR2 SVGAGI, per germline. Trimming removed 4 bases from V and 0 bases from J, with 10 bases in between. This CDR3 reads CASSSDANSGNTIYF. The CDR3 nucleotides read TGTGCCAGCAGTTCGGACGCGAACTCTGGAAACACCATATATTTT.

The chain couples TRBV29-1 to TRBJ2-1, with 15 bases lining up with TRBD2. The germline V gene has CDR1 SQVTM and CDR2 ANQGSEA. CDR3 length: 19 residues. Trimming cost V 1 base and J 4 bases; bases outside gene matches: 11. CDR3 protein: CSVEVPGLAGGRIYNEQFF. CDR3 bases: TGCAGCGTTGAAGTTCCGGGACTAGCGGGAGGACGGATTTACAATGAGCAGTTCTTC.

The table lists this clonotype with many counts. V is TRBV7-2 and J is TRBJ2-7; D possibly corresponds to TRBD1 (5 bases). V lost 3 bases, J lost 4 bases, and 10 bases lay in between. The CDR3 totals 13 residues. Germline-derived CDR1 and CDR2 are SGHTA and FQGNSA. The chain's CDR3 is CASSLQGGYEQYV. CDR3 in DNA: TGTGCCAGCAGCTTGCAGGGTGGGTACGAGCAGTACGTC.

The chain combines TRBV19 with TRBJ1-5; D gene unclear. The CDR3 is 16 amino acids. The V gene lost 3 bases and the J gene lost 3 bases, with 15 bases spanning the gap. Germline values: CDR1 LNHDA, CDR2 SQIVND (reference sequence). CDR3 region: CASSMFARAINQPQHF. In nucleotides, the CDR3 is TGTGCCAGTAGTATGTTCGCCAGAGCAATCAATCAGCCCCAGCATTTT.